Following are 20 T cell receptor beta chains from one sample sequenced in a study of neurological immune-mediated disorders. TCRdb redid the calling of the 5' RACE reads with MiXCR, one entry per CDR3 protein. The profile shows tens of thousands of distinct CDR3 sequences, more than 5% of them singletons. What was sequenced was CD4+ T cells from blood. The receptors originated from a woman aged 18 to 35 with multiple sclerosis.

This clonotype occurred many times. The V call is TRBV24-1, the J call TRBJ2-1, with D perhaps matching TRBD2 (5 bases). In germline, CDR1 is KGHDR, CDR2 SFDVKD. The CDR3 covers 14 residues. The ends were cut back, 1 base at V and 8 bases at J, with 11 bases in the middle. The CDR3 DNA is TGTGCCACCAGTGATTTTGGACTTAGCGATGAGCAGTTCTTC. The encoded protein is CATSDFGLSDEQFF.

This clonotype was recorded many times. The J gene is TRBJ2-3, the V gene TRBV15; 8 bases match TRBD1. The J segment lost 2 bases and the V segment lost 5 bases, leaving 6 bases of the junction unmatched. This CDR3 has 15 amino acids. Germline V gene sequence: CDR1 LNHNV, CDR2 YYDKDF (reference sequence). The CDR3 sequence is CATSARQGSTDTQYF. In DNA form, the CDR3 reads TGTGCCACCAGCGCAAGACAGGGGTCCACAGATACGCAGTATTTT.

This clonotype was seen at least ten times. This chain connects TRBV5-4 to TRBJ2-1, with 9 bases fitting TRBD1. This CDR3 region has 15 residues. CDR1 and CDR2 from the germline V gene are SGHNT and YYREEE (reference sequence). V lost 4 bases, J lost 1 base, and 3 bases stayed unmatched. CDR3 protein: CASSVGQGSYNEQFF. The CDR3 bases are TGTGCCAGCAGCGTGGGACAGGGATCCTACAATGAGCAGTTCTTC.

This clonotype was picked up many times. V gene TRBV20-1 combines with J gene TRBJ2-1; D is unclear. There are 15 residues in the CDR3. Per the germline V gene, CDR1 is DFQATT and CDR2 is SNEGSKA (reference sequence). V was trimmed by 1 base and J by 2 bases, leaving 12 bases between them. CDR3 bases: TGCAGTGCTAGAGTCGGCGGAAATACCTACAATGAGCAGTTCTTC. Its translation is CSARVGGNTYNEQFF.

Many counts were recorded for this clonotype. The chain uses TRBV6-1 and TRBJ2-7; possibly TRBD1 for D (6 bases). V dropped 7 bases and J dropped 0 bases, with 16 bases sitting between them. Germline CDR1 reads MNHNS; CDR2 reads SASEGT. The CDR3 length is 15 residues. The CDR3 coding sequence is TGTGCCAGCACCGAAGGGGGTCCACCCTCCTACGAGCAGTACTTC. Translating gives CASTEGGPPSYEQYF.

This clonotype has at least ten counts. The chain couples TRBV11-2 to TRBJ2-5; TRBD1 agrees at 11 bases. Looked up from germline, CDR1 is SGHAT and CDR2 is FQNNGV. V lost 5 bases, J lost 2 bases, and 4 bases stayed unmatched. CDR3 length: 15 amino acids. The chain's CDR3 is CASSPRDRGQETQYF. The CDR3 nucleotides read TGTGCCAGCAGCCCCCGGGACAGGGGGCAAGAGACCCAGTACTTC.

This clonotype was counted ten times or more. The CDR3 spells CASSLLGQGARGNQPQHF. The CDR3 region has the DNA TGTGCCAGCAGCTTATTGGGACAGGGGGCAAGAGGCAATCAGCCCCAGCATTTT. The V call is TRBV7-2, the J call TRBJ1-5; 12 nucleotides agree with TRBD1. CDR1 is SGHTA, CDR2 FQGNSA, per germline. The length of the CDR3 is 18 residues. The junction had 7 bases not matched to a gene; V was cut back by 2 bases and J by 2 bases.

This clonotype occurred many times. The chain links TRBV5-1 to TRBJ2-1; no reliable D call. Germline V gene sequence: CDR1 SGHRS, CDR2 YFSETQ. Trimming pared 1 base from V and 10 bases from J, leaving 9 bases between. The CDR3 length is 12 residues. For the CDR3, the DNA is TGCGCCAGCAGCTTGTCCAGGCAAGAGCAGTTCTTC. Protein product: CASSLSRQEQFF. The whole variable domain, remainder taken from reference TRBV5-1 and TRBJ2-1, is KAGVTQTPRYLIKTRGQQVTLSCSPISGHRSVSWYQQTPGQGLQFLFEYFSETQRNKGNFPGRFSGRQFSNSRSEMNVSTLELGDSALYLCASSLSRQEQFFGPGTRLTVL.

This clonotype was recorded many times. The rearrangement joins TRBV7-9 to TRBJ1-1; possibly TRBD1 for D (6 bases). CDR1 is SEHNR and CDR2 is FQNEAQ in the germline V gene (reference sequence). This CDR3 comprises 15 residues. Trimming stripped 1 base from V and 3 bases from J, with 12 bases between. The CDR3 region is CASSLVGAWDTEAFF. The CDR3 region has the DNA TGTGCCAGCAGCTTAGTGGGGGCGTGGGACACTGAAGCTTTCTTT.

The chain combines TRBV6-6 with TRBJ1-1; D is unclear. The V end lost 5 bases, the J end lost 1 base, and 11 bases lay between the germline ends. CDR1 is MNHNY and CDR2 is SVGAGI in the germline V gene (reference sequence). The CDR3 contains 14 residues. CDR3 coding DNA: TGTGCCAGCAGTGGAGGGTTAGGGAACACTGAAGCTTTCTTT. It is translated as CASSGGLGNTEAFF.

The table lists this clonotype with many counts. The genes are TRBV25-1 and TRBJ2-7; D unresolved. The V gene lost 5 bases and the J gene lost 6 bases, with 23 bases spanning the gap. The CDR3 loop spans 16 amino acids. Germline V gives CDR1 MGHDK, CDR2 SYGVNS. The CDR3 sequence is CASSPAGRVGVGEQYV. The CDR3 DNA reads TGTGCCAGCAGTCCCGCAGGCCGGGTTGGGGTAGGCGAGCAGTACGTC.

Ten or more counts support this clonotype. The chain uses TRBV11-2 and TRBJ2-2; D is unclear. Germline CDR1 and CDR2: SGHAT and FQNNGV. Trimming removed 0 bases at V and 5 bases at J, with 7 bases between. The CDR3 is 14 residues long. CDR3 protein: CASSLDTVTGELFF. CDR3 DNA: TGTGCCAGCAGCTTAGACACAGTTACCGGGGAGCTGTTTTTT. The full variable domain, completed using reference TRBV11-2 and TRBJ2-2, is EAGVAQSPRYKIIEKRQSVAFWCNPISGHATLYWYQQILGQGPKLLIQFQNNGVVDDSQLPKDRFSAERLKGVDSTLKIQPAKLEDSAVYLCASSLDTVTGELFFGEGSRLTVL.

This clonotype is medium-sized (0.01 to 0.1%). This chain uses TRBV5-6 with TRBJ1-5; D unclear. Germline CDR1 SGHDT, CDR2 YYEEEE. V lost 2 bases to trimming and J lost 2 bases, with 2 bases between them. The CDR3 totals 12 residues. As DNA, the CDR3 is TGTGCCAGCAGCTTCCGCAATCAGCCCCAGCATTTT. This codes for CASSFRNQPQHF.

This rearrangement joins TRBV19 to TRBJ2-7; D is uncertain. CDR1 and CDR2 from the germline V gene are LNHDA and SQIVND (reference sequence). The CDR3 is 14 residues long. V lost 5 bases and J lost 4, with 15 bases in between. The DNA for the CDR3 is TGTGCCAGTAGTCCTCTTACAAACAGTTACGAGCAGTACTTC. It specifies CASSPLTNSYEQYF.

This clonotype occurred a few times. The gene calls are TRBV12-3 or TRBV12-4 and TRBJ2-5; possible D gene TRBD1, 6 bases. The V end was cut by 6 bases, the J end by 1 base, with 12 bases between. This CDR3 spans 14 amino acids. CDR3 bases: TGTGCCAGCAGCGCACAGGGTAGCCAAGAGACCCAGTACTTC. Translating gives CASSAQGSQETQYF.

This clonotype was recorded many times. This chain links TRBV7-9 with TRBJ2-5; D is perhaps TRBD1 (6 bases). CDR1 is SEHNR and CDR2 is FQNEAQ in the germline V gene (reference sequence). The germline V and J ends were trimmed by 6 bases and 2 bases, with 16 bases remaining between them. The CDR3 is made up of 15 amino acids. CDR3 nucleotides: TGTGCCAGCAGGCCGGGACAAACACAGCAAGAGACCCAGTACTTC. It yields the protein CASRPGQTQQETQYF.

This clonotype has ten or more counts. The J gene is TRBJ2-2, the V gene TRBV6-5, with D perhaps matching TRBD1 (6 bases). The CDR3 is 16 residues long. V lost 2 bases and J 0 bases, leaving 10 bases between the germline ends. Germline V gene sequence: CDR1 MNHEY, CDR2 SVGAGI. The DNA of the CDR3 is TGTGCCAGCAGTTACAAGCGGACAGCGAACACCGGGGAGCTGTTTTTT. As protein: CASSYKRTANTGELFF.

This clonotype showed up many times. In DNA, the CDR3 is TGCAGTGCTAGAGAGGGGGGGGAGACCCAGTACTTC. Translation gives CSAREGGETQYF. The rearrangement links TRBV20-1 to TRBJ2-5; 7 bases line up with TRBD2. V lost 0 bases, J lost 5 bases, and 0 bases stayed unmatched. CDR1 is DFQATT and CDR2 is SNEGSKA in the germline V gene (reference sequence). This CDR3 is 12 amino acids long.

In this sample, this clonotype turned up a few times. The chain has TRBV5-5 and TRBJ2-1; TRBD2 matches 9 bases. Trimming at V came to 0 bases and at J to 7 bases, leaving 5 bases not matched to a gene. This CDR3 is built from 15 residues. Germline lookup yields CDR1 SGHKS and CDR2 YYEKEE (reference sequence). The CDR3 loop reads CASSLAAGGPNEQFF. In DNA, the CDR3 is TGTGCCAGCAGCTTGGCGGCGGGGGGGCCAAATGAGCAGTTCTTC. The variable domain in full, with the rest retrieved from reference TRBV5-5 and TRBJ2-1, is DAGVTQSPTHLIKTRGQQVTLRCSPISGHKSVSWYQQVLGQGPQFIFQYYEKEERGRGNFPDRFSARQFPNYSSELNVNALLLGDSALYLCASSLAAGGPNEQFFGPGTRLTVL.

In this sample, this clonotype turned up many times. The chain employs TRBV10-2 and TRBJ1-6; 7 nucleotides agree with TRBD1. Germline trimming cut 3 bases from V and 4 bases from J; bases unmatched to any gene: 9. This CDR3 has 17 residues. Germline V gives CDR1 WSHSY, CDR2 SAAADI. In nucleotides, the CDR3 is TGCGCCAGCAGTGACCTAACAGGGGTAGGATATAATTCACCCCTCCACTTT. As protein: CASSDLTGVGYNSPLHF.